This note documents a single TCR beta chain sequence. As handled by the study authors: Reference gene primer amplification yielded estimated nucleated cell counts. This table comes from immunoSEQ multiplex PCR, and its TCRdb copy is limited to in-frame clones, with some not included. V, J and clone size are those of that table, while D and trimming were read from the DNA. The top ten clones hold 9.8% of a sample with under 200,000 clones, approximately 85% of them seen once. The sample comes from a study of blood T cell repertoires in COVID-19. Across the whole study: Sites across the United States, Italy and Spain contributed samples from acute and convalescent COVID-19. Sources were T cells, B-cell-depleted T cells, or PBMCs; the material itself was cDNA or gDNA.

This CDR3 region has 15 residues. The V and J ends lost 0 bases and 4 bases respectively, with 12 bases between them. The germline CDR1 and CDR2 sequences are SGHTA and FQGNSA. The gene calls are TRBV7-2 and TRBJ2-5; possibly TRBD1 for D (8 bases). This TCR was recovered from a woman of 80 years or more with acute or convalescent COVID-19. The sequenced sample consisted of peripheral blood. CDR3 amino acids: CASSLATGEGETQYF. The CDR3 nucleotides are TGTGCCAGCAGCTTAGCGACAGGGGAGGGAGAGACCCAGTACTTC.